This T cell receptor (beta chain) was identified during a study of blood T cell repertoires in COVID-19. Study details: Donors in the United States, Italy and Spain gave samples during acute or convalescent COVID-19. In each case, the material was cDNA or gDNA derived from T cells, B-cell-depleted T cells, or PBMCs.

CDR1 is SGHVS and CDR2 is FQNEAQ in the germline V gene. The CDR3 loop spans 15 amino acids. The V and J ends lost 5 bases and 4 bases, in that order; junction bases with no gene match: 8. In the source study's methods: The assay estimated nucleated cells by amplifying reference gene primers. The table came from immunoSEQ multiplex PCR; TCRdb's copy has only in-frame clones and leaves some out. V and J calls and clone size are given by that table; D and trimming were obtained from the DNA. Here the sample spans 100,000 to 150,000 clones, roughly four fifths being singletons. The rearrangement links TRBV7-8 to TRBJ1-2, with 9 bases lining up with TRBD1. This TCR derives from a woman between 50 and 59 years old with acute or convalescent COVID-19. What was sequenced was peripheral blood. CDR3 loop: CASSPSGTGTYGYTF. The CDR3 DNA is TGTGCCAGCAGCCCCTCCGGGACAGGGACCTATGGCTACACCTTC.